What follows is one T cell receptor (beta chain) and its context. The clone's antigen remains unknown. Nothing much larger sits one base from this clone, and base qualities are not available. These data belong to a study of blood T cell repertoires in COVID-19 (dated by TCRdb to about 2020). About the investigation overall: The collaborator samples originated in the United States, Italy and Spain and spanned the acute and convalescent phases of COVID-19. Where HLA class I and class II types were available, the types were taken from metadata supplied by the sample provider, not from assay-based typing. The material from the prospective study consisted of cDNA or gDNA derived from T cells, B-cell-depleted T cells, or PBMCs. The repertoires were made available in a free public database intended to serve as a resource for research on the immune response to SARS-CoV-2. The sample metadata nearly always contained a de-identified subject ID, COVID-19 status, age in years and sex. The dataset comprised deeply sampled blood TCRbeta repertoires from subjects exposed to, actively infected with, or recovered from COVID-19. Samples were obtained from the ongoing ImmuneRACE study (first 160 participants) and from over 1,000 subjects provided by 6 global collaborators. Results the study describes overall, beyond this receptor: The amount of clinical and demographic metadata varied by source and participant and was provided uncurated.

TCRbeta CDR3 regions were amplified from genomic DNA using the immunoSEQ Assay, a bias-controlled multiplex PCR. Per the authors' processing: The number of nucleated cells in each sample was estimated by amplification of reference gene primers within the assay. Sequence reads were collapsed and filtered to measure the absolute abundance of every unique TCRbeta CDR3 rearrangement. For each sample, productive Simpson clonality was calculated as the square root of Simpson's diversity index across productive rearrangements. TCRdb mirrors the immuneACCESS table, restricted to in-frame sequences. Some clones are absent from its copies; in checked studies, under half trace to an unresolved V gene, and the reason for the others is unknown. D and trimming come from the DNA, and the V and J calls and clone size come from that table. For this sample there are fewer than 70,000 clones; about 79% appear just once. About 6% of the sample comes from the top ten.

The collaborating institutions used their own protocols to collect whole blood in K2EDTA tubes. For TCRbeta analysis, collaborator samples were shipped as frozen whole blood, as isolated PBMCs, or as DNA extracted from either sample type. CDR1 and CDR2 are drawn from the germline V gene: SGHRS, YFSETQ. From the cysteine through the phenylalanine, the CDR3 covers 16 amino acids. The retained sequence is limited to the CDR3, 48 bases, with the frame set at the first base. V and J lose 0 bases and 6 bases, and a span of 15 bases separates them. Sequencing was done on a sample of peripheral blood. The chain is made from TRBV5-1 and TRBJ2-2; the D gene is unclear. The sequence came from an older woman with acute or convalescent COVID-19. CDR3 sequence: CASSLDFRVRAGELFF. The nucleotides are TGCGCCAGCAGCTTGGACTTTCGGGTTCGGGCCGGGGAGCTGTTTTTT.